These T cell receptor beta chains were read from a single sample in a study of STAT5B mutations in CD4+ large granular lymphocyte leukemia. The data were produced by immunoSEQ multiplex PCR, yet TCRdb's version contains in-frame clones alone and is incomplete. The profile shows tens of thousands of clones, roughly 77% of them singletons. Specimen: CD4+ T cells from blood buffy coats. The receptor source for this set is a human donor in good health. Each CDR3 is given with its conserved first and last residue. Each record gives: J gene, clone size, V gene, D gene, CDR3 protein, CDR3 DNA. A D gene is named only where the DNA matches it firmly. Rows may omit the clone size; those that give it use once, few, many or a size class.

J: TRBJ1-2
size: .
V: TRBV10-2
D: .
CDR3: CASGGGAGYGYTF
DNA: TGCGCCAGCGGCGGGGGCGCGGGGTATGGCTACACCTTC

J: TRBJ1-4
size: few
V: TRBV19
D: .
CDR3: CASSGQRSGNEKLFF
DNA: TGTGCCAGTAGTGGCCAGCGTAGCGGTAATGAAAAACTGTTTTTT

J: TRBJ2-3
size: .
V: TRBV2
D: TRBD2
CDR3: CASRGLAGDTQYF
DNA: TGTGCCAGCAGGGGACTAGCGGGAGATACGCAGTATTTT

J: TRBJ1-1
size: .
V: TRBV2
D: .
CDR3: CASRTDTVEAFF
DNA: TGTGCCAGCAGGACTGACACGGTCGAAGCTTTCTTT

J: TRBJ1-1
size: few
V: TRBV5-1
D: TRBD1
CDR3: CASSPSTGGTEAFF
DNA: TGCGCCAGCAGCCCATCGACAGGGGGCACTGAAGCTTTCTTT

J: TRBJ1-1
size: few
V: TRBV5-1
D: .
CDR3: CASRDRTANTEAFF
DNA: TGCGCCAGCAGGGACCGGACAGCCAACACTGAAGCTTTCTTT

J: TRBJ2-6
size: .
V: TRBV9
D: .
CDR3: CASSTAGANVLTF
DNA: TGTGCCAGCAGCACCGCGGGGGCCAACGTCCTGACTTTC

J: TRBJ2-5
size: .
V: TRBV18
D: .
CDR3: CASSPQAQETQYF
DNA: TGTGCCAGCTCACCGCAGGCACAAGAGACCCAGTACTTC

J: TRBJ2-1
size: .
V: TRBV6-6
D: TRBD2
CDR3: CASSYAGGLNNEQFF
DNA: TGTGCCAGCAGTTACGCGGGGGGGTTAAACAATGAGCAGTTCTTC

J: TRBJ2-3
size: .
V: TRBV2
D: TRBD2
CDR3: CASSVLADGTDTQYF
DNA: TGTGCCAGCAGTGTACTAGCGGACGGCACAGATACGCAGTATTTT

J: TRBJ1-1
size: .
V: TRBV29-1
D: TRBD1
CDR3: CSVASTGGSTEAFF
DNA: TGCAGCGTCGCCTCTACAGGGGGATCTACTGAAGCTTTCTTT

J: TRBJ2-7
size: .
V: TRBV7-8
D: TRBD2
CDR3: CASRGGSEQYF
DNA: TGTGCCAGCAGGGGGGGGTCCGAGCAGTACTTC

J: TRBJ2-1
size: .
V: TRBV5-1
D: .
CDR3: CASSPREKTYNEQFF
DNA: TGCGCCAGCAGCCCTCGGGAGAAAACCTACAATGAGCAGTTCTTC

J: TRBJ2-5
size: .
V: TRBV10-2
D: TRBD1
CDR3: CASSVPRQGRVGETQYF
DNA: TGCGCCAGCAGTGTACCCAGACAGGGACGGGTTGGAGAGACCCAGTACTTC

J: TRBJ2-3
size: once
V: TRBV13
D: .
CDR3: CASQYRSGSSTDTQYF
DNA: TGTGCCAGCCAATACCGATCTGGCTCTAGCACAGATACGCAGTATTTT

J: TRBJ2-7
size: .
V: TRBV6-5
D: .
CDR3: CASSYSTENYEQYF
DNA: TGTGCCAGCAGTTATTCGACAGAGAACTACGAGCAGTACTTC

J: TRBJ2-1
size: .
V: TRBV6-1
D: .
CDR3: CASSEGPYKYNEQFF
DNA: TGTGCCAGCAGTGAAGGTCCTTACAAGTACAATGAGCAGTTCTTC

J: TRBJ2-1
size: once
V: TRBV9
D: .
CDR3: CASSPTGRNEQFF
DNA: TGTGCCAGTAGCCCTACCGGACGGAACGAGCAGTTCTTC

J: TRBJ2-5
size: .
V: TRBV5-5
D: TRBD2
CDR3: CASSTGLAGGPRRETQYF
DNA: TGTGCCAGCAGCACCGGACTAGCGGGGGGGCCGAGGCGAGAGACCCAGTACTTC

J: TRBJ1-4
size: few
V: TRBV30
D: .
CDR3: CAWTRDTGEKLFF
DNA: TGTGCCTGGACCCGGGACACCGGCGAAAAACTGTTTTTT

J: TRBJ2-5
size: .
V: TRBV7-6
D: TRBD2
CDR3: CASSLAPTSGETQYF
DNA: TGTGCCAGCAGCTTAGCCCCGACTAGCGGAGAGACCCAGTACTTC

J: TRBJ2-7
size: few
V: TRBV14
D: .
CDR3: CASSQDLNRVYEQYF
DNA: TGTGCCAGCAGCCAAGATCTAAACAGGGTTTACGAGCAGTACTTC

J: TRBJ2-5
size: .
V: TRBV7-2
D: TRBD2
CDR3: CASSPGTSGRRETQYF
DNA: TGTGCCAGCAGCCCTGGGACTAGCGGGAGAAGGGAGACCCAGTACTTC

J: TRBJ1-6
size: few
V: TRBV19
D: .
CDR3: CASGEANSPLHF
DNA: TGTGCCAGCGGGGAGGCTAATTCACCCCTCCACTTT

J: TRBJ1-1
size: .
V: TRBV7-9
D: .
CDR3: CASNSRGAGRMNTEAFF
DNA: TGTGCCAGCAACTCTCGGGGGGCTGGACGGATGAACACTGAAGCTTTCTTT

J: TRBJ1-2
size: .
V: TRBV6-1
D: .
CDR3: CASSVYGQTSYGYTF
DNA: TGTGCCAGCAGTGTTTACGGACAGACTTCCTATGGCTACACCTTC

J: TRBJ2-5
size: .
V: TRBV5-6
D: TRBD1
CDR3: CASSLWTGETQYF
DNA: TGTGCCAGCAGCTTGTGGACAGGAGAGACCCAGTACTTC

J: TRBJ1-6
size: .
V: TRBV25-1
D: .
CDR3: CASRLAGRDNSPLHF
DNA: TGTGCCAGCCGACTTGCGGGCAGAGATAATTCACCCCTCCACTTT

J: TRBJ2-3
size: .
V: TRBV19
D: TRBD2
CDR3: CASSETGGRRTDTQYF
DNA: TGTGCCAGTAGTGAGACGGGGGGACGTCGCACAGATACGCAGTATTTT

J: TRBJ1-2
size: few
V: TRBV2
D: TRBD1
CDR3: CASRGQGRGYGYTF
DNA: TGTGCCAGCAGAGGACAGGGAAGAGGCTATGGCTACACCTTC

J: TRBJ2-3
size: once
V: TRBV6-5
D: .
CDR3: CAVQATDTQYF
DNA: TGTGCCGTCCAGGCCACAGATACGCAGTATTTT

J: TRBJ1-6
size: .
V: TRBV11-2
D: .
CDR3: CASSLGGKLVYNSPLHF
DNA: TGTGCCAGCAGCTTAGGCGGGAAGTTGGTCTATAATTCACCCCTCCACTTT

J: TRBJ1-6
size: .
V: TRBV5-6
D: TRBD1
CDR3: CASSLGKGARNSPLHF
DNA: TGTGCCAGCAGCTTGGGGAAGGGGGCGCGTAATTCACCCCTCCACTTT

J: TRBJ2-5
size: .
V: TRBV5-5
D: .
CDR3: CASSPSSGGVGKTQYF
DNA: TGTGCCAGCAGCCCCTCGAGTGGAGGGGTAGGAAAGACCCAGTACTTC

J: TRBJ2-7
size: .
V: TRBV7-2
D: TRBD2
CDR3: CASSRTSGRYEQYF
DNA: TGTGCCAGCAGCCGGACTAGCGGGAGATACGAGCAGTACTTC

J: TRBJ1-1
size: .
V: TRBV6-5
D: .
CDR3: CASSYSTEAFF
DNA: TGTGCCAGCAGTTACTCCACTGAAGCTTTCTTT

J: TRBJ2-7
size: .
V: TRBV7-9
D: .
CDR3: CASSLQAYEQYF
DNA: TGTGCCAGCAGCTTACAGGCTTACGAGCAGTACTTC

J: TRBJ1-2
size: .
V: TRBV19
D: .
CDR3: CASSRDGGADGYTF
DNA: TGTGCCAGTAGTCGAGACGGGGGCGCGGATGGCTACACCTTC

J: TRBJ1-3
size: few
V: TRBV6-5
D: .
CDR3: CASSPDGSSGNTIYF
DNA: TGTGCCAGCAGTCCAGACGGAAGCTCTGGAAACACCATATATTTT

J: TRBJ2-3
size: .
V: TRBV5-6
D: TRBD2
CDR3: CASSNSPGLADTDTQYF
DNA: TGTGCCAGCAGTAACTCGCCGGGACTAGCGGACACAGATACGCAGTATTTT

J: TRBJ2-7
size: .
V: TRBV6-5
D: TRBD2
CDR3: CASSTIGGGYEQYF
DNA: TGTGCCAGCAGCACCATCGGGGGGGGCTACGAGCAGTACTTC

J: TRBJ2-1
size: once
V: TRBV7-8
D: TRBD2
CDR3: CASSLYLLAGLSEQFF
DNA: TGTGCCAGCAGCTTATATCTGTTAGCGGGATTAAGCGAGCAGTTCTTC

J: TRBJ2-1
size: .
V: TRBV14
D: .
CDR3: CASSRHRDYNEQFF
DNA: TGTGCCAGCAGCCGTCACAGGGACTACAATGAGCAGTTCTTC

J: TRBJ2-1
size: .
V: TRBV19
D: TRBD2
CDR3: CASSIGLAGDNEQFF
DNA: TGTGCCAGTAGTATCGGACTAGCGGGAGATAATGAGCAGTTCTTC

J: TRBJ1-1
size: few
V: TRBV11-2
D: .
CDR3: CASSFSWNTEAFF
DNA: TGTGCCAGCAGCTTTTCATGGAACACTGAAGCTTTCTTT

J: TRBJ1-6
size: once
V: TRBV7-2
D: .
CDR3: CASSLDRPSSYNSPLHF
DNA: TGTGCCAGCAGCTTGGACCGCCCGAGCTCCTATAATTCACCCCTCCACTTT

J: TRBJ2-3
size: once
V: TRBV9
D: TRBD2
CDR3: CASSPGGSGGPGDTQYF
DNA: TGTGCCAGCAGCCCCGGGGGTAGCGGGGGGCCAGGGGATACGCAGTATTTT

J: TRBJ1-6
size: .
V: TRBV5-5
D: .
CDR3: CASSLVPGSSYNSPLHF
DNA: TGTGCCAGCAGCTTAGTGCCAGGGAGCTCCTATAATTCACCCCTCCACTTT

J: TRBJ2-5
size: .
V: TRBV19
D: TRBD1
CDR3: CASSTQQGTGETQYF
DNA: TGTGCCAGTAGTACCCAACAGGGGACAGGGGAGACCCAGTACTTC

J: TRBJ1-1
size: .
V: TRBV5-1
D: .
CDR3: CASSFTGSTDTEAFF
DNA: TGCGCCAGCAGCTTCACCGGGTCAACGGACACTGAAGCTTTCTTT

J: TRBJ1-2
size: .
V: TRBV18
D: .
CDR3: CASSPPGTPAYGYTF
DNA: TGTGCCAGCTCACCGCCGGGCACACCCGCCTATGGCTACACCTTC

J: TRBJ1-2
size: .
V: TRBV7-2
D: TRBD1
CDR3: CASTPRGGGQGANYGYTF
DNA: TGTGCCAGCACCCCCAGGGGCGGAGGGCAGGGGGCCAACTATGGCTACACCTTC

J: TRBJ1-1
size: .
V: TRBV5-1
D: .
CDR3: CASSLGGWGAGEKNTEAFF
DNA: TGCGCCAGCAGCTTGGGGGGATGGGGGGCAGGGGAAAAGAACACTGAAGCTTTCTTT

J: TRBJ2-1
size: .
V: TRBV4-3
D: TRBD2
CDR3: CASSQGLAGYNEQFF
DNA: TGCGCCAGCAGCCAAGGACTAGCAGGCTACAATGAGCAGTTCTTC

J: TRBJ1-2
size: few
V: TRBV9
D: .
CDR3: CASSLRMDFHGYTF
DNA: TGTGCCAGCAGCTTACGAATGGACTTCCATGGCTACACCTTC

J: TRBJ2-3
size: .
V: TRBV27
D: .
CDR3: CASSLWASQTDTQYF
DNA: TGTGCCAGCAGTTTATGGGCTAGCCAAACAGATACGCAGTATTTT